This record looks at one T cell receptor beta chain sequence and its context. The antigen is undetermined. The PCR contained 60 Vbeta and 13 Jbeta primers. Libraries were prepared by immunoSEQ multiplex PCR; TCRdb keeps only in-frame clonotypes and omits some of them. The sample records around 150,000 clones, over 60% being singletons. These data come from a study of cytomegalovirus exposure and HLA in healthy donors. Whole-study findings and limits: A missense variant in DCLRE1C was later tied to TCR beta V- and J-gene trimming. The authors later found TCR association rates varying by HLA locus, with DRB1 most and HLA-C fewest. In a later analysis, productive TCRs from donors in an Asian-associated ancestry cluster reportedly carried fewer N-insertions than the cohort mean.

Losses at the gene ends were 4 bases for V and 5 bases for J; bases not matched to a gene: 9. The CDR3 totals 14 residues. Germline V gene lookup returns CDR1 SQVTM and CDR2 ANQGSEA. The sample was PBMCs. The gene calls are TRBV29-1 and TRBJ2-7; 9 bases line up with TRBD1. The TCR comes from a man in his thirties or forties in good health and CMV-seronegative. The CDR3, as DNA: TGCAGCGTTGCCACCGGGACAGGGCCCCACGAGCAGTACTTC. It yields the protein CSVATGTGPHEQYF.